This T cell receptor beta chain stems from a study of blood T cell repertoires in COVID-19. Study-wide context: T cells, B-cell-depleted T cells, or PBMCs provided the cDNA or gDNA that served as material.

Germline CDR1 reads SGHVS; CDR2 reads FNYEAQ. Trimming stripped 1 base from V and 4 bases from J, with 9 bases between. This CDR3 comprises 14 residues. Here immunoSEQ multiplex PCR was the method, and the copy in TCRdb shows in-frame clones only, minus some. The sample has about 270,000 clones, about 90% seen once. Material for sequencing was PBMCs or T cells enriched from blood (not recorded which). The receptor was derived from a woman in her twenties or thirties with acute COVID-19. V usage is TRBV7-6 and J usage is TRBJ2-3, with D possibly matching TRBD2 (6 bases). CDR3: CASSLGGGADTQYF. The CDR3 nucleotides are TGTGCCAGCAGCTTAGGGGGCGGGGCAGATACGCAGTATTTT. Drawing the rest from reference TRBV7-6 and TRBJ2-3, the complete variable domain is GAGVSQSPRYKVTKRGQDVALRCDPISGHVSLYWYRQALGQGPEFLTYFNYEAQQDKSGLPNDRFSAERPEGSISTLTIQRTEQRDSAMYRCASSLGGGADTQYFGPGTRLTVL.